This T cell receptor beta chain stems from a study of T-cell memory formation after mild COVID-19. Germline values: CDR1 SGHRS, CDR2 YFSETQ. Trimming took 4 bases from V and 2 from J, leaving 13 bases between them. This CDR3 spans 15 amino acids. TCRdb called the 5' RACE reads again in MiXCR, with one record for every CDR3 protein. The sample holds about 390,000 distinct CDR3 sequences; approximately 15% are singletons and the top ten take around a fifth. This clonotype has a count of ten or more. The sequencing input was PBMCs or a T cell subset sorted from them (not recorded which). This receptor was identified in a man aged 18 to 29 who had mild COVID-19 (a few samples of this study predate the infection). Cell type and time point are not known. The chain recombines TRBV5-1 with TRBJ1-5; D may be TRBD1 (6 bases). The CDR3 here is CASSDTPGGNQPQHF. DNA of the CDR3: TGCGCCAGCAGCGACACACCAGGGGGCAATCAGCCCCAGCATTTT.